This T cell receptor beta chain originates from a study of patients and donors after allogeneic stem cell transplantation. V lost 6 bases, J lost 0 bases, and 7 bases stayed unmatched. Germline values: CDR1 LNHDA, CDR2 SQIVND (reference sequence). The length of the CDR3 is 15 residues. This clonotype was seen ten or more times. One entry per CDR3 protein, called by TCRdb with MiXCR from the RT-PCR reads. The sample carries approximately 24,000 distinct CDR3 sequences, about 42% recorded once. V usage is TRBV19 and J usage is TRBJ1-1, with 7 bases identical to TRBD1. The source material was blood, either unsorted or a sorted T cell fraction (not recorded which). This TCR was sampled from a human donor who was either an allogeneic HSCT recipient or a stem cell or donor lymphocyte infusion donor (not recorded which). It is not recorded whose cells these are; they may come from a transplant donor. Written as DNA, the CDR3 is TGTGCCAGTAGGTCGGACAGGCTCATGAACACTGAAGCTTTCTTT. It codes for CASRSDRLMNTEAFF.